This T cell receptor (beta chain) was profiled in a study of blood T cell repertoires in COVID-19. Study-level information: From the United States, Italy and Spain came samples of acute and convalescent COVID-19. T cells, B-cell-depleted T cells, or PBMCs provided the cDNA or gDNA that served as material.

In the study's own analysis: Estimates of nucleated cell counts were drawn from the amplification of reference gene primers. Clones were read by immunoSEQ multiplex PCR, and TCRdb kept only the in-frame ones, dropping some. V and J calls and clone size are given by that table; D and trimming were obtained from the DNA. The top ten hold roughly 3.5% of the sample, which has 150,000 to 200,000 clones, 86% seen once. With regard to this clone: The same CDR3 also results from other DNA sequences found in this sample.

Per the germline V gene, CDR1 is DFQATT and CDR2 is SNEGSKA (reference sequence). CDR3 length: 11 residues. V was clipped by 2 bases and J by 3 bases, with 4 bases between them. The sequence came from a man aged 65-85 years with acute or convalescent COVID-19. The sequenced material came from peripheral blood. This chain connects TRBV20-1 to TRBJ1-1; D is uncertain. Here the CDR3 DNA reads TGCAGTGCTAGACGGGACACTGAAGCTTTCTTT. Protein: CSARRDTEAFF.